The rows below give T cell receptor beta chains drawn from one sample of a study of T cell changes during pregnancy in multiple sclerosis. This table comes from immunoSEQ multiplex PCR, and its TCRdb copy is limited to in-frame clones, with some not included. The sample yields roughly 51,000 clones, 90% to 95% seen once. The sequenced sample was CD8+ T cells from peripheral blood mononuclear cells, obtained before pregnancy. The receptors shown here come from a female donor with multiple sclerosis, enrolled in a pregnancy study. Both conserved end residues are part of each CDR3. A D gene is named only where the DNA matches it firmly. Clone size, where shown, is once, few, many, or a class for clones that have expanded.

CASSLTGGLGELFF,TGTGCCAGCAGCTTAACGGGAGGCCTCGGGGAGCTGTTTTTT,TRBV7-9,.,TRBJ2-2,TRBD2
CASSVGQGSGNTIYF,TGTGCCAGCAGTGTCGGGCAGGGCTCTGGAAACACCATATATTTT,TRBV6-5,.,TRBJ1-3,.
CASSARGQYYEQYF,TGTGCCAGCAGTGCCCGAGGACAATACTACGAGCAGTACTTC,TRBV6-1,.,TRBJ2-7,.
CASSQELGPNTEAFF,TGTGCCAGCAGCCAGGAATTGGGTCCGAACACTGAAGCTTTCTTT,TRBV28,.,TRBJ1-1,.
CASRDTGGLLGNTEAFF,TGTGCCAGCAGAGATACAGGGGGGTTGCTGGGTAACACTGAAGCTTTCTTT,TRBV13,.,TRBJ1-1,TRBD1
CASRADRVGQETQYF,TGTGCCAGCAGGGCGGACAGGGTGGGCCAAGAGACCCAGTACTTC,TRBV2,.,TRBJ2-5,TRBD1
CASRGGARGYTF,TGTGCCAGCAGGGGAGGGGCCCGTGGCTACACCTTC,TRBV2,few,TRBJ1-2,.
CASSGLAGEETQYF,TGTGCCAGCAGCGGACTAGCGGGAGAAGAGACCCAGTACTTC,TRBV28,.,TRBJ2-5,TRBD2
CAWSVGIASSYEQYF,TGTGCCTGGAGTGTAGGGATAGCGAGCTCCTACGAGCAGTACTTC,TRBV30,.,TRBJ2-7,.
CASGGKEQYF,TGTGCCAGCGGGGGGAAGGAGCAGTACTTC,TRBV9,.,TRBJ2-7,.
CASSPSVRLLEQYF,TGTGCCAGCAGCCCCTCCGTGCGGCTTCTCGAGCAGTACTTC,TRBV27,.,TRBJ2-7,.
CAWTSSGANVLTF,TGTGCCTGGACGAGCTCTGGGGCCAACGTCCTGACTTTC,TRBV30,.,TRBJ2-6,.
CASPSPTSGREPFSYEQYF,TGTGCCAGCCCATCTCCCACTAGCGGCCGCGAGCCGTTCTCCTACGAGCAGTACTTC,TRBV2,.,TRBJ2-7,TRBD2
CASSAEPYGTGDDTGELFF,TGTGCCAGCAGTGCAGAACCGTATGGGACAGGGGATGATACCGGGGAGCTGTTTTTT,TRBV6-1,.,TRBJ2-2,TRBD1
CAWSAGMDRYTYEQYF,TGTGCCTGGAGTGCAGGCATGGACAGGTACACCTACGAGCAGTACTTC,TRBV30,.,TRBJ2-7,TRBD1
CASSFGGGAEAFF,TGTGCCAGCAGCTTCGGGGGAGGTGCTGAAGCTTTCTTT,TRBV11-3,.,TRBJ1-1,.
CASSTFGGSYEQYF,TGTGCCAGTAGTACCTTCGGGGGGTCCTACGAGCAGTACTTC,TRBV19,.,TRBJ2-7,TRBD2
CASSPPPGYNEQFF,TGTGCCAGCAGCCCTCCGCCCGGCTACAATGAGCAGTTCTTC,TRBV6-1,.,TRBJ2-1,.
CASSPGTGGFAEQYF,TGTGCCAGCAGTCCCGGGACAGGGGGATTCGCCGAGCAGTACTTC,TRBV6-1,once,TRBJ2-7,TRBD1
CASSLGQGGLEETQYF,TGCGCCAGCAGCTTAGGACAGGGTGGCCTAGAAGAGACCCAGTACTTC,TRBV5-1,once,TRBJ2-5,TRBD1
CASSQLDSNQPQHF,TGCGCCAGCAGCCAACTAGACAGCAATCAGCCCCAGCATTTT,TRBV4-1,few,TRBJ1-5,.
CASSLGGGTEAFF,TGCGCCAGCAGCCTCGGTGGCGGCACTGAAGCTTTCTTT,TRBV5-1,.,TRBJ1-1,.
CASSLPVLPWDRASYEQYF,TGTGCCAGCAGCCTTCCCGTTTTACCTTGGGACAGGGCCTCCTACGAGCAGTACTTC,TRBV7-2,once,TRBJ2-7,TRBD1
CASSPRDTAYEQYF,TGTGCCAGCAGCCCACGGGACACCGCGTACGAGCAGTACTTC,TRBV5-6,.,TRBJ2-7,.
CASSLLPNAYEQYF,TGTGCCAGCAGCCTCTTACCTAATGCCTACGAGCAGTACTTC,TRBV5-5,.,TRBJ2-7,.
CASSVVGTEGGGYTF,TGTGCCAGCAGCGTAGTGGGGACAGAAGGAGGTGGCTACACCTTC,TRBV9,.,TRBJ1-2,TRBD1
CSAEGGLAFADTQYF,TGCAGCGCAGAAGGTGGACTAGCATTTGCAGATACGCAGTATTTT,TRBV29-1,.,TRBJ2-3,TRBD2
CASSLYGGNTEAFF,TGCGCCAGCAGCTTGTACGGGGGGAACACTGAAGCTTTCTTT,TRBV5-1,.,TRBJ1-1,.
CASSQDYGDRDYEQYF,TGCGCCAGCAGCCAAGATTACGGGGACAGAGACTACGAGCAGTACTTC,TRBV4-1,few,TRBJ2-7,TRBD1